Reported below is one TCR beta chain. The antigen remains undetermined. Caucasian adults living in Nashville, Tennessee, provided all samples. Negatively enriched CD4+ T cells were divided by CD45RA into naive and memory. This CDR3 is 15 amino acids long. Germline-derived CDR1 and CDR2 are MNHNY and SVGAGI (reference sequence). Trimming at V came to 1 base and at J to 2 bases, leaving 5 bases not matched to a gene. The data stem from a study of shared clonotypes between healthy human individuals. Study-level findings and limits: Sampling covered nothing but blood. Tissue TCR repertoires likely differ from those found in blood.

The method was immunoSEQ multiplex PCR; TCRdb's version includes in-frame clones alone and lacks a portion of them. This sample yields roughly 2 million clones, of which roughly 96% are seen a single time; roughly 0.13% belongs to the top ten. The sequence derives from a man aged 18 to 30 in good health. The V call is TRBV6-6, the J call TRBJ2-7; 7 nucleotides align to TRBD2. The sample consisted of naive CD4+ T cells sorted from blood. Subset indicated: CD45RA+ positively selected. The CDR3, as DNA: TGTGCCAGCAGTTACTTGCGGGAGTCCCCCTACGAGCAGTACTTC. This sequence encodes CASSYLRESPYEQYF.